This TCR beta chain was captured in a study of shared clonotypes between healthy human individuals. V gave up 4 bases and J gave up 6 bases; unmatched junction bases: 12. Germline V gives CDR1 SNHLY, CDR2 FYNNEI. The CDR3 runs 16 residues. TCRdb's table, derived via immunoSEQ multiplex PCR, lists solely in-frame clones and lacks some. Seen here are approximately 1.1 million clones, approximately 80% observed once, and the top ten hold more than 0.5%. Material for sequencing was memory CD4+ T cells from PBMCs. The subset here: CD45RA-negative fraction. The chain employs TRBV2 and TRBJ2-7; 10 nucleotides align to TRBD1. The source is a man aged 18 to 29 in good health. Some clones in this sample may be carry-over from other donors' samples. The DNA for the CDR3 is TGTGCCAGCAGTGTCACGGACAGGGGGGAACCTCTCGAGCAGTACTTC. Amino acids: CASSVTDRGEPLEQYF.